This T cell receptor beta chain was found in a study of blood T cell repertoires in COVID-19. Across the whole study: Sites across the United States, Italy and Spain contributed samples from acute and convalescent COVID-19.

Profiled with immunoSEQ multiplex PCR; TCRdb holds only in-frame clones, not every one. Of 200,000 or so clones in the sample, approximately 84% were seen once. The sequenced sample was peripheral blood. This clonotype was obtained from a man aged 35-49 years with active or convalescent COVID-19.

CDR3: CASSLAGNSYEQYF. The CDR3 region has the DNA TGTGCCAGCAGCCTAGCGGGGAACTCCTACGAGCAGTACTTC. The chain employs TRBV28 and TRBJ2-7, with 9 bases fitting TRBD2. V shed 6 bases and J 0 bases; nucleotides not matched to a gene: 3. CDR3 length: 14 residues. Germline CDR1 is MDHEN and CDR2 is SYDVKM.